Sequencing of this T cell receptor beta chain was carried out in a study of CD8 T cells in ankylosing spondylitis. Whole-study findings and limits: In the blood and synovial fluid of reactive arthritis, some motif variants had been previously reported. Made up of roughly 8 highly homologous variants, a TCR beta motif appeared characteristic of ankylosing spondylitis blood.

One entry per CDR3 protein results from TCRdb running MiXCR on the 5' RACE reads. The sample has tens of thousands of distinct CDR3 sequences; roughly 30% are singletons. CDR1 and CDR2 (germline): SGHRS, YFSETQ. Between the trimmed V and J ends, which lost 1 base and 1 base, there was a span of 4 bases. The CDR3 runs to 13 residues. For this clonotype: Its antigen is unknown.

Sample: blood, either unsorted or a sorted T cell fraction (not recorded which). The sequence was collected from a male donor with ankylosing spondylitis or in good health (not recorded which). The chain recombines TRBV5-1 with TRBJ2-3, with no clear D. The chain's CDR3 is CASSLWGTDTQYF. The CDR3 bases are TGCGCCAGCAGCTTGTGGGGCACAGATACGCAGTATTTT.